This T cell receptor (beta chain) was identified during a study of T-cell reconstitution after alpha-beta-depleted transplantation in children. The study, taken as a whole, reports: Fresh T-cell production supplied most of the T-cell counts and diversity seen one year after transplant. Two months or so post-transplant, alpha-beta T cells reportedly derived from several hundred expanded graft clones. Surviving recipient T cells and thymic progenitors underlay high day-60 TCRbeta diversity in some patients.

The CDR3 consists of 15 residues. Germline V gene lookup returns CDR1 SQVTM and CDR2 ANQGSEA. V was cut by 4 bases and J by 2 bases, with 15 bases left in between. Preparation of the TCRbeta library involved a method that used unique molecular identifiers. TCRdb independently ran MiXCR on the PCR reads; one entry per CDR3 protein. The table lists 200,000 to 250,000 distinct CDR3 sequences, approximately 8.9% of them singletons. This clonotype was detected many times. What it binds is not known. V and J are TRBV29-1 and TRBJ2-1; no clear D. Sequencing was performed on PBMCs, mostly from graft donor cells, taken 180 days after TCRalphabeta/CD19-depleted stem cell transplant. This TCR was sampled from a male patient between 10 and 17 years old who had a stem cell transplant for acute lymphoblastic leukemia, so the T cells may come from the graft donor. The CDR3 DNA sequence: TGCAGCGTTGGGGATTTCCGGAACCCCTACAATGAGCAGTTCTTC. This encodes CSVGDFRNPYNEQFF.